This T cell receptor beta chain was found in a study of blood T cells in healthy people across ages. A few counts support this clonotype. V lost 6 bases and J lost 2; bases outside the gene matches: 7. Germline V gene sequence: CDR1 DFQATT, CDR2 SNEGSKA (reference sequence). The CDR3 extends over 14 amino acids. Using a J-beta primer mix together with a sample-barcoded 5' primer, a second PCR was run for roughly 7 to 12 cycles. TCRdb reprocessed the 5' RACE reads with MiXCR, giving one entry per CDR3 protein. The table records hundreds of thousands of distinct CDR3 sequences, about a third of them present only once.

This chain connects TRBV20-1 to TRBJ2-7; TRBD1 matches 10 bases. The specimen sequenced was blood. This receptor was identified in a woman aged 80 or over in good health. This chain's CDR3 is CSAQGQGVTYEQYF. The CDR3, as DNA: TGCAGTGCCCAAGGACAGGGGGTCACCTACGAGCAGTACTTC.